Listed here are 8 T cell receptor beta chains from one sample, sequenced in a study of blood T cell repertoires in COVID-19. TCRdb's copy holds only in-frame clones and misses some; the assay was immunoSEQ multiplex PCR. Among over 200,000 clones listed, around 88% were seen once. The sequencing sample was made of peripheral blood. These TCRs come from a woman in her 30s who had recovered from COVID-19.

The chain has TRBV7-8 and TRBJ1-4; D is unclear. V was cut by 1 base and J by 8 bases, with 11 bases left in between. Germline lookup yields CDR1 SGHVS and CDR2 FQNEAQ. The CDR3 contains 14 residues. The CDR3 spells CASSLGVMGEKLFF. The DNA of the CDR3 is TGTGCCAGCAGCTTAGGGGTGATGGGCGAAAAACTGTTTTTT.

The rearrangement links TRBV7-2 to TRBJ2-5, with a tentative D call TRBD2 (6 bases). The germline CDR1 and CDR2 sequences are SGHTA and FQGNSA. The length of the CDR3 is 16 residues. Between the trimmed V and J ends, which lost 5 bases and 5 bases, there was a span of 21 bases. CDR3 region: CASSLSPGLLVETQYF. CDR3 nucleotides: TGTGCCAGCAGCCTCTCTCCGGGACTCCTGGTTGAGACCCAGTACTTC.

The chain recombines TRBV7-2 with TRBJ1-2; unclear D gene. The CDR3 totals 14 residues. V was pared by 5 bases and J by 4 bases, with 14 bases between. The germline V gene encodes CDR1 SGHTA and CDR2 FQGNSA. Here the CDR3 reads CASSHPKTSYGYTF. CDR3 DNA: TGTGCCAGCAGCCACCCCAAAACGAGCTATGGCTACACCTTC.

The chain uses TRBV18 and TRBJ2-7; 7 positions match TRBD2. CDR3 length equals 14 residues. V was pared by 2 bases and J by 6 bases, with 7 bases of the junction left unmatched. Germline CDR1 is KGHSH and CDR2 is LQKENI. CDR3: CASSPGMGGVEQYF. The DNA of the CDR3 is TGTGCCAGCTCACCAGGGATGGGAGGGGTCGAGCAGTACTTC.

This sequence joins TRBV5-5 and TRBJ2-1; 9 bases align to TRBD2. The V gene's germline CDR1 is SGHKS and CDR2 YYEKEE (reference sequence). The V and J ends lost 5 bases and 3 bases, in that order; junction bases with no gene match: 12. The CDR3 is 17 amino acids. The CDR3 loop is CASSYDGSGGLYNEQFF. The CDR3 region has the DNA TGTGCCAGCAGTTATGATGGTAGCGGGGGACTCTACAATGAGCAGTTCTTC.

This clone turned up a few times. The chain carries TRBV6-5 and TRBJ2-3; TRBD2 agrees at 8 bases. J was trimmed by 1 base and V by 6 bases; bases with no gene match: 6. CDR3 length equals 15 residues. Germline loops: CDR1 MNHEY, CDR2 SVGAGI. Here the CDR3 DNA reads TGTGCCAGCAGATCGGGGGGGCCTCGCACAGATACGCAGTATTTT. Its protein product is CASRSGGPRTDTQYF.

This clone was detected a few times. The chain employs TRBV5-6 and TRBJ2-7, with D maybe TRBD1 (6 bases). CDR1 SGHDT and CDR2 YYEEEE come from the germline V gene. Trimming cost V 2 bases and J 5 bases, with 11 bases left between them. The CDR3 sequence is 13 residues long. For the CDR3, the DNA is TGTGCCAGCAGCTTTGGGGGCGAAAACGAGCAGTACTTC. Its translation: CASSFGGENEQYF. Using reference TRBV5-6 and TRBJ2-7 for the parts outside the CDR3, the full variable domain is DAGVTQSPTHLIKTRGQQVTLRCSPKSGHDTVSWYQQALGQGPQFIFQYYEEEERQRGNFPDRFSGHQFPNYSSELNVNALLLGDSALYLCASSFGGENEQYFGPGTRLTVT.

The rearrangement joins TRBV20-1 to TRBJ2-5; D not resolved. The CDR3 extends over 11 amino acids. The germline V gene has CDR1 DFQATT and CDR2 SNEGSKA (reference sequence). The V and J ends lost 7 bases and 5 bases respectively, with 11 bases between them. CDR3 amino acids: CSVFYGETQYF. The DNA of the CDR3 is TGCAGTGTCTTTTACGGGGAGACCCAGTACTTC.